What follows are 11 T cell receptor beta chains derived from one specimen sequenced in a study of shared clonotypes between healthy human individuals. Sequencing was performed with immunoSEQ multiplex PCR; in TCRdb, only in-frame clones are kept and a portion is missing. This repertoire shows about 2.1 million clones, roughly 95% found once; its top ten account for roughly 1.7%. Naive CD8 cells lacked CD45RO, underwent positive selection for CCR7 and left out terminally differentiated effector memory CD45RA+ cells. The specimen sequenced was naive CD8+ T cells from PBMCs. Receptors originate from a man in his late teens or twenties in good health. Some clones in this sample may be carry-over from other donors' samples.

The gene calls are TRBV5-4 and TRBJ2-7; 9 bases map to TRBD2. Looked up from germline, CDR1 is SGHNT and CDR2 is YYREEE (reference sequence). Germline trimming cut 4 bases from V and 3 bases from J; bases unmatched to any gene: 11. The CDR3 runs to 16 residues. The DNA for the CDR3 is TGTGCCAGCAGCGGCGGGACTAGCTTTTCCGGCTACGAGCAGTACTTC. Translation gives CASSGGTSFSGYEQYF.

The chain recombines TRBV27 with TRBJ2-7, with a possible D match to TRBD1 (6 bases). V was cut by 6 bases and J by 3 bases, with 12 bases left in between. CDR1 is MNHEY and CDR2 is SMNVEV in the germline V gene (reference sequence). CDR3 size: 13 residues. The CDR3 reads CASSLGDNYEQYF. CDR3 DNA sequence: TGTGCCAGCAGCCTCGGGGACAACTACGAGCAGTACTTC.

The V call is TRBV5-1, the J call TRBJ2-7; TRBD1 aligns across 8 bases. Germline values: CDR1 SGHRS, CDR2 YFSETQ. J was trimmed by 2 bases and V by 2 bases; bases with no gene match: 6. The CDR3 spans 15 residues. CDR3 residues: CASSFAQGAAYEQYF. In DNA form, the CDR3 reads TGCGCCAGCAGCTTTGCGCAGGGGGCCGCCTACGAGCAGTACTTC.

To note about this clone: One junction end does not reproduce the germline sequence, and a read error may be involved. The chain is built from TRBV6-1 and TRBJ2-7; D perhaps matches TRBD1 (5 bases). Germline V gives CDR1 MNHNS, CDR2 SASEGT. The CDR3 has 14 amino acids. In DNA, the CDR3 is TGTGCCAGCAGCGAAGGGGTCTACTCCTACGAGCAGTACTTC. The encoded protein is CASSEGVYSYEQYF.

A word on this clone: Other DNA sequences in the sample encode the same CDR3. This rearrangement joins TRBV7-8 to TRBJ1-2, with D unresolved. The CDR3 has 12 amino acids. The V gene lost 1 base and the J gene lost 7 bases, with 7 bases spanning the gap. Germline values: CDR1 SGHVS, CDR2 FQNEAQ. CDR3 bases: TGTGCCAGCAGCTTAGGGGAGGGTGGCTACACCTTC. Translated: CASSLGEGGYTF.

The chain carries TRBV7-6 and TRBJ1-1; the D gene is possibly TRBD1 (5 bases). This CDR3 has 14 residues. The germline gives CDR1 SGHVS, CDR2 FNYEAQ. V was clipped by 1 base and J by 4 bases, with 10 bases between them. CDR3 loop: CASSLVVRVTEAFF. CDR3 DNA: TGTGCCAGCAGCTTAGTGGTCAGGGTCACTGAAGCTTTCTTT.

The gene calls are TRBV15 and TRBJ1-1; a possible D gene is TRBD1 (5 bases). The CDR3 has 16 amino acids. Germline loops: CDR1 LNHNV, CDR2 YYDKDF (reference sequence). V was cut by 5 bases and J by 2 bases, with 18 bases left in between. CDR3: CATSVSRVSLNTEAFF. In DNA, the CDR3 is TGTGCCACCAGCGTATCCAGGGTAAGCCTCAACACTGAAGCTTTCTTT.

This chain joins TRBV27 and TRBJ1-1; possible D gene TRBD1, 5 bases. CDR3 length: 14 amino acids. CDR1 is MNHEY and CDR2 is SMNVEV in the germline V gene (reference sequence). V lost 2 bases and J lost 4, with 11 bases in between. The CDR3 DNA sequence: TGTGCCAGCAGTTTACGGGGGTTAGGCACTGAAGCTTTCTTT. Encoded protein: CASSLRGLGTEAFF.

The genes are TRBV11-2 and TRBJ1-4; D may be TRBD1 (6 bases). Germline CDR1 reads SGHAT; CDR2 reads FQNNGV. V was clipped by 4 bases and J by 8 bases, with 17 bases between them. The CDR3 length is 15 residues. The CDR3 DNA is TGTGCCAGCAGCTCTGTAACAGGGCCTCCCGAAAAACTGTTTTTT. Translated, it gives CASSSVTGPPEKLFF.

CDR3 region: CASSLDPVLAKNIQYF. CDR3 DNA sequence: TGTGCCAGCAGCTTAGACCCTGTCTTAGCCAAAAACATTCAGTACTTC. The J gene is TRBJ2-4, the V gene TRBV11-2; D gene unclear. The CDR3 consists of 16 residues. Germline CDR1 SGHAT, CDR2 FQNNGV. The V gene lost 0 bases and the J gene lost 0 bases, with 9 bases spanning the gap. Drawing the rest from reference TRBV11-2 and TRBJ2-4, the complete variable domain is EAGVAQSPRYKIIEKRQSVAFWCNPISGHATLYWYQQILGQGPKLLIQFQNNGVVDDSQLPKDRFSAERLKGVDSTLKIQPAKLEDSAVYLCASSLDPVLAKNIQYFGAGTRLSVL.

V usage is TRBV5-1 and J usage is TRBJ2-1; 14 bases agree with TRBD2. The germline V gene encodes CDR1 SGHRS and CDR2 YFSETQ. The V gene end was trimmed by 1 base and the J gene end by 10 bases; junction bases not matched to a gene: 10. The CDR3 contains 17 residues. DNA of the CDR3: TGCGCCAGCAGCTTGTGGGGACTAGCGGGAGATCTTCACGAGCAGTTCTTC. Translating it yields CASSLWGLAGDLHEQFF.